The 8 T cell receptor beta chains below were found in one sample sequenced in a study of cytomegalovirus exposure and HLA in healthy donors. Sequencing was performed with immunoSEQ multiplex PCR; in TCRdb, only in-frame clones are kept and a portion is missing. The sample includes around 49,000 clones, around 94% seen only once; the top ten take less than 9.5%. The source material was PBMCs. These receptors were taken from a woman aged 18-29 years in good health and CMV-seropositive.

This chain joins TRBV19 and TRBJ2-3; D remains ambiguous. The ends were cut back, 4 bases at V and 6 bases at J, with 14 bases in the middle. Germline CDR1 is LNHDA and CDR2 is SQIVND (reference sequence). The CDR3 length is 14 residues. CDR3 sequence reads: CASSTPIQADTQYF. The DNA for the CDR3 is TGTGCCAGTAGTACCCCCATCCAAGCGGATACGCAGTATTTT.

The rearrangement links TRBV28 to TRBJ2-3, with 9 bases matching TRBD2. Germline CDR1 and CDR2: MDHEN and SYDVKM. CDR3 size: 16 residues. V was pared by 1 base and J by 5 bases, with 7 bases of the junction left unmatched. The CDR3 DNA reads as TGTGCCAGCAGTTTATTGGGCGGGAGGGCCAAAGATACGCAGTATTTT. Protein: CASSLLGGRAKDTQYF.

The rearrangement links TRBV28 to TRBJ1-5; no reliable D call. CDR3 length: 12 amino acids. Trimming cost V 2 bases and J 9 bases, with 8 bases left between them. CDR1 and CDR2 (germline): MDHEN, SYDVKM. CDR3 region: CASSLRFGPQHF. The DNA for the CDR3 is TGTGCCAGCAGTTTACGGTTCGGGCCCCAGCATTTT.

The chain joins TRBV5-1 to TRBJ2-3; 10 bases are shared with TRBD1. Germline lookup yields CDR1 SGHRS and CDR2 YFSETQ. The J segment lost 1 base and the V segment lost 0 bases, leaving 5 bases of the junction unmatched. CDR3 length: 17 residues. CDR3 DNA sequence: TGCGCCAGCAGCTTGGGGACAGGGGGATTGGGCACAGATACGCAGTATTTT. Amino acid sequence: CASSLGTGGLGTDTQYF.

The rearrangement links TRBV19 to TRBJ1-3; D gene unclear. In germline, CDR1 is LNHDA, CDR2 SQIVND (reference sequence). With 5 bases removed from V and 3 bases from J, the gap between germline ends came to 14 bases. CDR3 length: 15 amino acids. CDR3 DNA: TGTGCCAGTAGTCACCGACGCGGGGATGGAAACACCATATATTTT. Protein sequence: CASSHRRGDGNTIYF. Drawing the rest from reference TRBV19 and TRBJ1-3, the complete variable domain is DGGITQSPKYLFRKEGQNVTLSCEQNLNHDAMYWYRQDPGQGLRLIYYSQIVNDFQKGDIAEGYSVSREKKESFPLTVTSAQKNPTAFYLCASSHRRGDGNTIYFGEGSWLTVV.

This clone was detected a few times. The chain links TRBV6-5 to TRBJ1-5; D is possibly TRBD1 (5 bases). Trimming pared 2 bases from V and 2 bases from J, leaving 10 bases between. Germline lookup yields CDR1 MNHEY and CDR2 SVGAGI. CDR3 length: 15 residues. The CDR3 DNA is TGTGCCAGCAGTTACGCTCCGGGGGGCAATCAGCCCCAGCATTTT. Protein product: CASSYAPGGNQPQHF.

The chain has TRBV6-1 and TRBJ1-3; no clear D. The CDR3 is made up of 16 amino acids. Germline CDR1 reads MNHNS; CDR2 reads SASEGT. Trimming shortened V by 0 bases and J by 0 bases, and 9 bases separated the two germline ends. The CDR3 region is CASSEASEISGNTIYF. In nucleotides, the CDR3 is TGTGCCAGCAGTGAAGCCAGCGAAATCTCTGGAAACACCATATATTTT.

The V and J genes are TRBV10-3 and TRBJ2-7; TRBD1 is a possible D gene (5 bases). V gave up 3 bases and J gave up 0 bases, with 18 bases separating them. CDR3 length: 17 amino acids. Germline assignment: CDR1 ENHRY and CDR2 SYGVKD. The CDR3 spells CAISETSTGESSYEQYF. The CDR3 DNA sequence: TGTGCCATCAGTGAAACCTCTACAGGAGAAAGCTCCTACGAGCAGTACTTC.